What follows are 16 T cell receptor beta chains derived from one specimen sequenced in a study of cytomegalovirus exposure and HLA in healthy donors. Assay: immunoSEQ multiplex PCR; the TCRdb copy retains only in-frame clones and omits some. The sample consists of about 150,000 clones, 91% of them appearing once. Sequenced input: PBMCs. The receptors shown here come from a man between 18 and 35 years old in good health and CMV-seronegative.

The chain combines TRBV6-1 with TRBJ1-5; 7 positions match TRBD1. Germline CDR1 and CDR2: MNHNS and SASEGT. Losses at the gene ends were 0 bases for V and 6 bases for J; bases not matched to a gene: 2. The CDR3 is made up of 14 amino acids. CDR3 region: CASSEAGGGQPQHF. CDR3 nucleotides: TGTGCCAGCAGTGAAGCAGGGGGCGGTCAGCCCCAGCATTTT.

The chain is built from TRBV6-6 and TRBJ2-1; 11 bases agree with TRBD2. The CDR3 is 15 residues long. Germline lookup yields CDR1 MNHNY and CDR2 SVGAGI (reference sequence). The V and J ends lost 11 bases and 7 bases, in that order; junction bases with no gene match: 13. The CDR3 loop is CASRRPSGRYNEQFF. The CDR3 DNA reads TGTGCCTCCAGACGGCCTAGCGGGAGGTATAATGAGCAGTTCTTC.

The rearrangement joins TRBV5-1 to TRBJ1-2, with 10 bases identical to TRBD1. Germline CDR1 is SGHRS and CDR2 is YFSETQ. The CDR3 length is 15 residues. Unmatched junction bases numbered 8, after V lost 4 bases and J lost 5 bases. The CDR3 reads CASSASPGQGYGYTF. The CDR3, as DNA: TGCGCCAGCAGCGCAAGCCCGGGACAGGGGTATGGCTACACCTTC.

J is TRBJ2-2 and V is TRBV4-3; possible D gene TRBD2, 5 bases. The CDR3 is made up of 15 amino acids. Trimming shortened V by 3 bases and J by 5 bases, and 13 bases separated the two germline ends. CDR1 and CDR2 from the germline V gene are LGHNA and YSLEER. The CDR3 here is CASSQRALVTGELFF. In DNA, the CDR3 is TGCGCCAGCAGCCAGCGGGCCTTAGTTACCGGGGAGCTGTTTTTT.

The chain combines TRBV5-1 with TRBJ1-4, with D unclear. Germline values: CDR1 SGHRS, CDR2 YFSETQ. The V and J ends lost 4 bases and 0 bases respectively, with 19 bases between them. CDR3 length: 18 amino acids. The CDR3: CASSLTAGAYATNEKLFF. Written as DNA, the CDR3 is TGCGCCAGCAGCCTGACGGCAGGTGCCTATGCAACTAATGAAAAACTGTTTTTT.

The chain recombines TRBV5-1 with TRBJ2-5; 10 bases align to TRBD1. This CDR3 has 15 residues. CDR1 and CDR2 from the germline V gene are SGHRS and YFSETQ. Germline trimming cut 2 bases from V and 5 bases from J; bases unmatched to any gene: 6. This CDR3 reads CASSFIRQGAETQYF. The DNA for the CDR3 is TGCGCCAGCAGCTTTATAAGACAGGGGGCCGAGACCCAGTACTTC.

This sequence joins TRBV5-4 and TRBJ1-1, with a possible D match to TRBD1 (6 bases). There are 16 residues in the CDR3. Germline-derived CDR1 and CDR2 are SGHNT and YYREEE (reference sequence). The V gene lost 1 base and the J gene lost 4 bases, with 17 bases spanning the gap. CDR3 nucleotide sequence: TGTGCCAGCAGCTTGCCAGGGACAAAGACATCCACTGAAGCTTTCTTT. This encodes CASSLPGTKTSTEAFF.

The chain links TRBV6-1 to TRBJ1-1, with D tentatively TRBD1 (5 bases). CDR3 size: 14 residues. Trimming left V 11 bases short and J 1 base short, with 17 bases between. Germline V gene lookup returns CDR1 MNHNS and CDR2 SASEGT. The CDR3 here is CAGGLEGPNTEAFF. DNA of the CDR3: TGTGCCGGGGGGTTGGAGGGACCGAACACTGAAGCTTTCTTT.

This sequence joins TRBV27 and TRBJ1-6, with D possibly matching TRBD1 (5 bases). Germline loops: CDR1 MNHEY, CDR2 SMNVEV (reference sequence). Trimming removed 9 bases at V and 0 bases at J, with 12 bases between. This CDR3 has 15 amino acids. The DNA for the CDR3 is TGTGCCAGTAACAGGTTCAGCTCCTATAATTCACCCCTCCACTTT. Its translation is CASNRFSSYNSPLHF.

The chain uses TRBV7-9 and TRBJ1-1; D is undetermined. Germline-derived CDR1 and CDR2 are SEHNR and FQNEAQ (reference sequence). Trimming removed 5 bases at V and 4 bases at J, with 11 bases between. The CDR3 is 13 residues long. The CDR3 sequence: CASSPRGGTEAFF. The CDR3 nucleotides read TGTGCCAGCAGCCCCCGGGGAGGCACTGAAGCTTTCTTT.

The chain joins TRBV6-1 to TRBJ1-1; the D is unclear. CDR1 is MNHNS, CDR2 SASEGT, per germline. Trimming stripped 1 base from V and 1 base from J, with 7 bases between. The CDR3 extends over 14 amino acids. The CDR3 DNA follows: TGTGCCAGCAGTGAAGTGCCAGAGAACACTGAAGCTTTCTTT. Translating it yields CASSEVPENTEAFF.

This chain connects TRBV18 to TRBJ1-2; 7 bases align to TRBD1. J gave up 0 bases and V 4 bases, and 8 bases lay outside the gene matches. Per the germline V gene, CDR1 is KGHSH and CDR2 is LQKENI. CDR3 size: 16 residues. The CDR3 region has the DNA TGTGCCAGCTCACTTTCTGGGACAGCCTCTAACTATGGCTACACCTTC. Its protein is CASSLSGTASNYGYTF. The whole variable domain, filled in from reference TRBV18 and TRBJ1-2, reads NAGVMQNPRHLVRRRGQEARLRCSPMKGHSHVYWYRQLPEEGLKFMVYLQKENIIDESGMPKERFSAEFPKEGPSILRIQQVVRGDSAAYFCASSLSGTASNYGYTFGSGTRLTVV.

This chain connects TRBV10-3 to TRBJ2-5; TRBD2 matches 14 bases. The CDR3 is made up of 16 amino acids. Germline trimming cut 3 bases from V and 5 bases from J; bases unmatched to any gene: 5. Germline V gives CDR1 ENHRY, CDR2 SYGVKD. The CDR3 coding sequence is TGTGCCATCAGTGATAAAGGGACTAGCGGGAGTGAGACCCAGTACTTC. It specifies CAISDKGTSGSETQYF.

V gene TRBV6-1 combines with J gene TRBJ2-3; TRBD2 agrees at 10 bases. The junction had 4 bases not matched to a gene; V was cut back by 4 bases and J by 0 bases. Germline assignment: CDR1 MNHNS and CDR2 SASEGT. This CDR3 is 16 amino acids long. The CDR3 DNA is TGTGCCAGCAGTGCTCGGACTAGCGGAAGCACAGATACGCAGTATTTT. Protein: CASSARTSGSTDTQYF.

This chain joins TRBV6-5 and TRBJ1-5, with D hard to call. Per germline, CDR1 MNHEY and CDR2 SVGAGI. The V end lost 6 bases, the J end lost 0 bases, and 6 bases lay between the germline ends. This CDR3 region has 13 residues. The CDR3 reads CASREYSNQPQHF. CDR3 bases: TGTGCCAGCAGGGAGTATAGCAATCAGCCCCAGCATTTT.

The CDR3 bases are TGTGCCACCAGCAGAGCTCGGGGGGGCATCAACAATGAGCAGTTCTTC. Translated: CATSRARGGINNEQFF. The J gene is TRBJ2-1, the V gene TRBV15; TRBD2 agrees at 8 bases. V lost 1 base, J lost 5 bases, and 7 bases stayed unmatched. This CDR3 has 16 residues. Germline values: CDR1 LNHNV, CDR2 YYDKDF (reference sequence). The full variable domain, in which reference TRBV15 and TRBJ2-1 provide the parts outside the CDR3, is DAMVIQNPRYQVTQFGKPVTLSCSQTLNHNVMYWYQQKSSQAPKLLFHYYDKDFNNEADTPDNFQSRRPNTSFCFLDIRSPGLGDTAMYLCATSRARGGINNEQFFGPGTRLTVL.